Below are 7 T cell receptor beta chains sequenced from a single sample in a study of shared clonotypes between healthy human individuals. Here immunoSEQ multiplex PCR was the method, and the copy in TCRdb shows in-frame clones only, minus some. This repertoire shows about 1,500,000 clones, roughly 97% found once; its top ten account for over 1%. The source material was naive CD4+ T cells sorted from blood. Subset denoted: CD45RA+ positively selected. These receptors were collected from a man aged 25-45 years in good health.

The CDR3 DNA sequence: TGTGCCAGCACCCTACTTAGCGGGAACACTTGTTATTTT. This encodes CASTLLSGNTCYF. The chain employs TRBV28 and TRBJ2-3; 8 nucleotides agree with TRBD2. The germline V gene has CDR1 MDHEN and CDR2 SYDVKM. The CDR3 is 13 amino acids. Unmatched junction bases numbered 15, after V lost 7 bases and J lost 15 bases.

This rearrangement joins TRBV18 to TRBJ2-1; TRBD2 might be the D (5 bases). V was shortened by 6 bases and J by 8 bases, with 17 bases between the two germline ends. Germline V gives CDR1 KGHSH, CDR2 LQKENI. The CDR3 has 14 amino acids. CDR3: CASSSGEGGHEQFF. In DNA, the CDR3 is TGTGCCAGCTCCTCCGGTGAGGGTGGGCATGAGCAGTTCTTC.

J is TRBJ1-1 and V is TRBV5-4; TRBD1 might be the D (5 bases). The V end lost 5 bases, the J end lost 0 bases, and 17 bases lay between the germline ends. Per germline, CDR1 SGHNT and CDR2 YYREEE (reference sequence). This CDR3 is 16 amino acids long. CDR3 protein: CASRQRAGNMNTEAFF. The CDR3 DNA sequence: TGTGCCAGCAGGCAGAGAGCAGGGAACATGAACACTGAAGCTTTCTTT.

CDR3 nucleotide sequence: TGTGCCAGCAGCCGGCAGGGGGCGGGTGGCTACACCTTC. It translates to CASSRQGAGGYTF. This chain links TRBV21-1 with TRBJ1-2; the table's D call of TRBD1 was not tested on the DNA. TRBV21-1 is annotated as a pseudogene. The CDR3 extends over 13 amino acids.

The CDR3 sequence: CASDRGQGSWEKNTEAFF. The CDR3 DNA is TGTGCCAGTGACAGGGGACAAGGATCGTGGGAGAAGAACACTGAAGCTTTCTTT. The V gene is TRBV19, the J gene TRBJ1-1; 8 bases map to TRBD1. The CDR3 extends over 18 amino acids. After removal of 8 bases from V and 1 base from J, the junction contained 18 bases not matched to a gene. In germline, CDR1 is LNHDA, CDR2 SQIVND (reference sequence).

The V gene is TRBV10-2, the J gene TRBJ2-7; D not certain. Germline V gene data show CDR1 as WSHSY and CDR2 as SAAADI. The length of the CDR3 is 12 residues. V gave up 2 bases and J gave up 7 bases, with 9 bases separating them. The CDR3 DNA reads TGCGCCAGCAGTGAGCCCCTTCGTGAGCAGTACTTC. It encodes CASSEPLREQYF.

V gene TRBV4-3 combines with J gene TRBJ1-5, with unresolved D. The CDR3 has 15 residues. CDR1 LGHNA and CDR2 YSLEER come from the germline V gene. The germline V and J ends were trimmed by 0 bases and 5 bases, with 11 bases remaining between them. CDR3 protein: CASSQDSFPDQPQHF. CDR3 in DNA: TGCGCCAGCAGCCAAGATTCTTTTCCGGATCAGCCCCAGCATTTT.